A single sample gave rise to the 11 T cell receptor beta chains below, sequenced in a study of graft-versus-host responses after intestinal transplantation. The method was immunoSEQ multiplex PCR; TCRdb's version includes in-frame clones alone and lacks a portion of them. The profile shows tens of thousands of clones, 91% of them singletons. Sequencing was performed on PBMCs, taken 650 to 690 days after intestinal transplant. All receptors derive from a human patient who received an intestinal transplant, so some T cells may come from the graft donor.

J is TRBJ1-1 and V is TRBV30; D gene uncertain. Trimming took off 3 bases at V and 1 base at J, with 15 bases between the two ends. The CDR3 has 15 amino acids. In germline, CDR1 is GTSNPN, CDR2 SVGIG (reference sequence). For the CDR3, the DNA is TGTGCCTGGAGATTCCTTCGTCAGCCGAACACTGAAGCTTTCTTT. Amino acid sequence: CAWRFLRQPNTEAFF.

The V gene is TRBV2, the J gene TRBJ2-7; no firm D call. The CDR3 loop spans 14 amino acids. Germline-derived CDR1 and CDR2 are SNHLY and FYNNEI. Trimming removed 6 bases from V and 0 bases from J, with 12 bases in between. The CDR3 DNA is TGTGCCAGCAGAGAAAGTCCTAGCTCCTACGAGCAGTACTTC. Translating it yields CASRESPSSYEQYF.

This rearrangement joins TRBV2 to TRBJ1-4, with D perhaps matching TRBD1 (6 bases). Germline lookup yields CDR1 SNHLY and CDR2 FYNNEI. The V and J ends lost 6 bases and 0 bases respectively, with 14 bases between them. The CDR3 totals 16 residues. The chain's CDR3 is CASRFTGFATNEKLFF. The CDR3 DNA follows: TGTGCCAGCAGATTTACAGGGTTTGCAACTAATGAAAAACTGTTTTTT.

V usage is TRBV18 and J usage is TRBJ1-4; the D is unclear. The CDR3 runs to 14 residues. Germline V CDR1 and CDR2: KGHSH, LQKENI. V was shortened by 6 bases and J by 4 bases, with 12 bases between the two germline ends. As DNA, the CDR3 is TGTGCCAGCTCGTTGGGTCAAGATAATGAAAAACTGTTTTTT. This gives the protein CASSLGQDNEKLFF.

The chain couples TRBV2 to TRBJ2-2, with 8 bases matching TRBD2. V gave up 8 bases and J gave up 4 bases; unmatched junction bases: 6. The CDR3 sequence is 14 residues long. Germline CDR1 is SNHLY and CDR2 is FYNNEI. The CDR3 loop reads CASFGGAVTGELFF. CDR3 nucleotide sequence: TGTGCCAGCTTCGGGGGGGCCGTCACCGGGGAGCTGTTTTTT.

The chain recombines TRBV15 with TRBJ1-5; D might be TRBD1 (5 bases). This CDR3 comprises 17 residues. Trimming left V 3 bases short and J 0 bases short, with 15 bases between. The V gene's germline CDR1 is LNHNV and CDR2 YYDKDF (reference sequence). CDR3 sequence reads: CATSSTRVWDSNQPQHF. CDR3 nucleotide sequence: TGTGCCACCAGCAGTACCAGGGTTTGGGATAGCAATCAGCCCCAGCATTTT.

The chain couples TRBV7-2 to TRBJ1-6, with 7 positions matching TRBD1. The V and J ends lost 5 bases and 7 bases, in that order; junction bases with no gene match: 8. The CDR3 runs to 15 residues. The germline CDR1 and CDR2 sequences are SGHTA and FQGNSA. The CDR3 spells CASSPLTGLNSPLHF. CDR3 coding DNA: TGTGCCAGCAGCCCATTGACAGGGCTCAATTCACCCCTCCACTTT.

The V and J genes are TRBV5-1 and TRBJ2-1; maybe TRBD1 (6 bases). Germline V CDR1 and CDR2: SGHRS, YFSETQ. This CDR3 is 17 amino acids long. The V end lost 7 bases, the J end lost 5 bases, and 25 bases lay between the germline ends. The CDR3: CASGTNRKGTYHNEQFF. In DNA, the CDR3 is TGCGCCAGCGGGACAAACCGCAAGGGGACGTATCACAATGAGCAGTTCTTC.

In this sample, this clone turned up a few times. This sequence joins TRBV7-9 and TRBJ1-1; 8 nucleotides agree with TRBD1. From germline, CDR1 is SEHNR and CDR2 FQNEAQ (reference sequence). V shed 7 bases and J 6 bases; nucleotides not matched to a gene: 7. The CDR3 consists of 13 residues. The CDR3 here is CASKDRAAAEAFF. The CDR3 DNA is TGTGCCAGCAAGGACAGGGCGGCGGCTGAAGCTTTCTTT.

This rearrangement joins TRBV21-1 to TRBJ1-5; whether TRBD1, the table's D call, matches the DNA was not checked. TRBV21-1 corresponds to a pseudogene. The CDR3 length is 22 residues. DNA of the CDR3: TGTGCCAGCAGCAAAGAGGTTACAGGGGGTACGCACTTCTATTATAGCAATCAGCCCCAGCATTTT. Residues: CASSKEVTGGTHFYYSNQPQHF.

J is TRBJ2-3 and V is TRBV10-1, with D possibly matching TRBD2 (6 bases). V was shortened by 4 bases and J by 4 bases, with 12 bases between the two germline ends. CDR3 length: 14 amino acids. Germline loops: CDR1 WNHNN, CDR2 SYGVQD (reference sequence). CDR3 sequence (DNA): TGCGCCAGCAGTGGGCTAGCGAGGCCAGATACGCAGTATTTT. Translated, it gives CASSGLARPDTQYF.